These 26 T cell receptor beta chains were sequenced from one sample in a study of radiation and T cells in renal cell carcinoma. Clones were sequenced by immunoSEQ multiplex PCR, and TCRdb holds only the in-frame ones, with some missing. This table holds roughly 120,000 clones, 70% to 90% found once. Time point of the sample: blood 2 weeks post-SBRT. Treatment noted: 15 Gy SBRT to primary tumor, nephrectomy 4 weeks later. The sample was blood, taken from a patient whose treatment included radiotherapy and nephrectomy. The source of these receptors is a woman aged 55 to 70 with renal cell carcinoma.

This chain joins TRBV6-6 and TRBJ2-7, with 7 bases identical to TRBD1. CDR1 and CDR2 (germline): MNHNY, SVGAGI (reference sequence). With 2 bases clipped from V and 2 bases from J, the junction kept 3 bases outside the gene matches. The CDR3 is 14 amino acids. CDR3 sequence reads: CASSYGGQPYEQYF. As DNA, the CDR3 is TGTGCCAGCAGTTACGGGGGACAGCCCTACGAGCAGTACTTC.

This clone was seen more than once but under ten times. The chain combines TRBV29-1 with TRBJ1-1; D is unclear. V shed 7 bases and J shed 8 bases, with 11 bases lying between them. This CDR3 is built from 10 residues. Germline loops: CDR1 SQVTM, CDR2 ANQGSEA. CDR3 nucleotide sequence: TGCAGCGGACTACAGTCGGAAGCTTTCTTT. Amino acid sequence: CSGLQSEAFF.

The chain carries TRBV28 and TRBJ1-1, with D unresolved. In germline, CDR1 is MDHEN, CDR2 SYDVKM. Trimming removed 6 bases at V and 4 bases at J, with 18 bases between. This CDR3 is 15 amino acids long. CDR3 amino acids: CASSQYPVHRTEAFF. CDR3 DNA sequence: TGTGCCAGCAGCCAATACCCTGTGCACCGCACTGAAGCTTTCTTT.

The chain combines TRBV19 with TRBJ1-1, with 7 bases lining up with TRBD1. From germline, CDR1 is LNHDA and CDR2 SQIVND (reference sequence). Trimming removed 9 bases from V and 1 base from J; junction bases left unmatched: 8. This CDR3 is 14 amino acids long. The CDR3, as DNA: TGTGCCAGCAAGACAGGGCGGTGGAACACTGAAGCTTTCTTT. This codes for CASKTGRWNTEAFF. The full variable domain, completed using reference TRBV19 and TRBJ1-1, is DGGITQSPKYLFRKEGQNVTLSCEQNLNHDAMYWYRQDPGQGLRLIYYSQIVNDFQKGDIAEGYSVSREKKESFPLTVTSAQKNPTAFYLCASKTGRWNTEAFFGQGTRLTVV.

The V gene is TRBV6-1, the J gene TRBJ1-2, with 8 bases lining up with TRBD1. Germline lookup yields CDR1 MNHNS and CDR2 SASEGT. V shed 3 bases and J 8 bases; nucleotides not matched to a gene: 5. This CDR3 comprises 13 residues. CDR3 protein: CASSDGTGSGYTF. CDR3 DNA: TGTGCCAGCAGTGATGGGACAGGAAGCGGCTACACCTTC.

The chain combines TRBV6-6 with TRBJ2-3; 7 bases align to TRBD2. This CDR3 has 15 amino acids. The germline V gene has CDR1 MNHNY and CDR2 SVGAGI (reference sequence). V gave up 0 bases and J gave up 4 bases; unmatched junction bases: 4. CDR3 DNA: TGTGCCAGCAGTTACTCGCAGCGGGATCCAGATACGCAGTATTTT. It is translated as CASSYSQRDPDTQYF.

This clone occurred once. The chain is built from TRBV28 and TRBJ2-6; the D gene is possibly TRBD1 (6 bases). V was trimmed by 4 bases and J by 5 bases, leaving 12 bases between them. Germline V gene lookup returns CDR1 MDHEN and CDR2 SYDVKM. The CDR3 runs to 15 residues. CDR3 region: CASSSGHLRANVLTF. The CDR3 DNA reads as TGTGCCAGCAGTTCGGGACACCTAAGGGCCAACGTCCTGACTTTC.

The chain recombines TRBV23-1 with TRBJ1-1; 8 bases map to TRBD1. TRBV23-1 is given ORF status, its function remaining uncertain. After removal of 3 bases from V and 0 bases from J, the junction contained 9 bases not matched to a gene. This CDR3 contains 17 residues. Here the CDR3 reads CASSHLGQGRMNTEAFF. The CDR3 DNA sequence: TGCGCCAGCAGTCACCTAGGACAGGGTCGAATGAACACTGAAGCTTTCTTT.

This clone was seen a handful of times. The rearrangement uses TRBV19 and TRBJ2-2; D not certain. The V and J ends lost 1 base and 4 bases respectively, with 7 bases between them. There are 14 residues in the CDR3. In germline, CDR1 is LNHDA, CDR2 SQIVND (reference sequence). CDR3 protein: CASSIVGTTGELFF. CDR3 DNA: TGTGCCAGTAGTATAGTGGGAACCACCGGGGAGCTGTTTTTT.

The rearrangement links TRBV19 to TRBJ1-2; a possible D gene is TRBD1 (6 bases). V was clipped by 5 bases and J by 0 bases, with 13 bases between them. The CDR3 extends over 15 amino acids. The germline gives CDR1 LNHDA, CDR2 SQIVND (reference sequence). The DNA for the CDR3 is TGTGCCAGTAGTGTAACAGGGATAGCTAACTATGGCTACACCTTC. Residues: CASSVTGIANYGYTF.

The J gene is TRBJ2-4, the V gene TRBV7-9; 7 bases are shared with TRBD1. The trim removed 5 bases at V and 8 bases at J, leaving 12 bases unmatched. This CDR3 is 15 amino acids long. Germline V CDR1 and CDR2: SEHNR, FQNEAQ (reference sequence). Here the CDR3 DNA reads TGTGCCAGCAGCCGCCCAACGGGACAGAGAGACATTCAGTACTTC. Translating it yields CASSRPTGQRDIQYF.

The J gene is TRBJ2-1, the V gene TRBV6-5, with a weak D call TRBD2 (6 bases). V shed 2 bases and J shed 5 bases, with 10 bases lying between them. Germline values: CDR1 MNHEY, CDR2 SVGAGI. The CDR3 extends over 14 amino acids. The CDR3, as DNA: TGTGCCAGCAGTTACGGCGGGACCAACAATGAGCAGTTCTTC. It is translated as CASSYGGTNNEQFF.

As DNA, the CDR3 is TGTGCCAGTAGTATTCTCCGGGACAGGGGTAACGAGCAGTACTTC. Its protein is CASSILRDRGNEQYF. The chain is built from TRBV19 and TRBJ2-7, with 10 bases matching TRBD1. The germline V gene has CDR1 LNHDA and CDR2 SQIVND (reference sequence). This CDR3 has 15 residues. Losses at the gene ends were 3 bases for V and 5 bases for J; bases not matched to a gene: 7.

This rearrangement joins TRBV7-9 to TRBJ2-4; 10 nucleotides line up with TRBD1. The germline gives CDR1 SEHNR, CDR2 FQNEAQ (reference sequence). CDR3 size: 16 residues. V shed 5 bases, J shed 6 bases, and the junction held 10 bases outside the gene matches. The CDR3 sequence is CASSAAGGDRGNIQYF. The CDR3 DNA is TGTGCCAGCAGCGCGGCCGGCGGGGACAGGGGAAACATTCAGTACTTC.

The chain combines TRBV5-4 with TRBJ2-1; D is ambiguous. Germline V gene data show CDR1 as SGHNT and CDR2 as YYREEE (reference sequence). This CDR3 contains 12 residues. The germline V and J ends were trimmed by 2 bases and 7 bases, with 7 bases remaining between them. CDR3 DNA sequence: TGTGCCAGCAGCTTTCTATTAAATGAGCAGTTCTTC. Translated: CASSFLLNEQFF.

This chain links TRBV29-1 with TRBJ2-7, with no clear D. Germline CDR1 reads SQVTM; CDR2 reads ANQGSEA. This CDR3 region has 15 residues. Trimming cost V 5 bases and J 3 bases, with 20 bases left between them. CDR3 in DNA: TGCAGCGTTAAAACCGGCCCGATAGTAAACTACGAGCAGTACTTC. Its translation: CSVKTGPIVNYEQYF.

This chain connects TRBV4-3 to TRBJ2-7; D is unresolved. This CDR3 comprises 17 residues. Germline CDR1 is LGHNA and CDR2 is YSLEER. Trimming removed 2 bases at V and 4 bases at J, with 21 bases between. The CDR3 spells CASSQTFSRNSLYEQYF. The CDR3 nucleotides are TGCGCCAGCAGCCAAACTTTCTCTAGGAACAGTCTTTACGAGCAGTACTTC.

The chain recombines TRBV9 with TRBJ2-3; D gene ambiguous. The CDR3 totals 17 residues. In germline, CDR1 is SGDLS, CDR2 YYNGEE. The V end lost 4 bases, the J end lost 1 base, and 19 bases lay between the germline ends. As DNA, the CDR3 is TGTGCCAGCAGCCCCCCTTTTCACTCGCTCCGCACAGATACGCAGTATTTT. Its translation is CASSPPFHSLRTDTQYF.

The V gene is TRBV15, the J gene TRBJ1-2, with D possibly TRBD1 on 5 matching bases. V was pared by 5 bases and J by 4 bases, with 14 bases between. The CDR3 covers 14 residues. In germline, CDR1 is LNHNV, CDR2 YYDKDF (reference sequence). The CDR3 bases are TGTGCCACCAGCCGTGCGGGGCGATTCTATGGCTACACCTTC. This sequence encodes CATSRAGRFYGYTF.

The chain is built from TRBV4-3 and TRBJ1-1; 10 bases map to TRBD1. The germline V gene encodes CDR1 LGHNA and CDR2 YSLEER. The CDR3 covers 16 residues. With V trimmed by 1 base and J by 6 bases, 8 bases remained unmatched. The chain's CDR3 is CASSQASPGQGPEAFF. The CDR3 DNA reads TGCGCCAGCAGCCAAGCCTCCCCGGGACAGGGGCCTGAAGCTTTCTTT.

The chain links TRBV7-9 to TRBJ2-2, with D perhaps given as TRBD1 or TRBD2 (5 bases each). In germline, CDR1 is SEHNR, CDR2 FQNEAQ (reference sequence). Trimming removed 5 bases from V and 0 bases from J, with 13 bases in between. CDR3 size: 16 residues. The CDR3 region has the DNA TGTGCCAGCAGCCGAGGGGCTGGGGCGAACACCGGGGAGCTGTTTTTT. Translated: CASSRGAGANTGELFF. Using reference TRBV7-9 and TRBJ2-2 for the parts outside the CDR3, the full variable domain is DTGVSQNPRHKITKRGQNVTFRCDPISEHNRLYWYRQTLGQGPEFLTYFQNEAQLEKSRLLSDRFSAERPKGSFSTLEIQRTEQGDSAMYLCASSRGAGANTGELFFGEGSRLTVL.

The chain couples TRBV28 to TRBJ1-2; the D is unclear. CDR3 length: 12 amino acids. Trimming left V 7 bases short and J 2 bases short, with 8 bases between. Germline V CDR1 and CDR2: MDHEN, SYDVKM. As DNA, the CDR3 is TGTGCCAGCAACACAAGAAACTATGGCTACACCTTC. Translated, it gives CASNTRNYGYTF.

The V call is TRBV9, the J call TRBJ1-5; 10 bases fit TRBD1. Trimming removed 3 bases from V and 9 bases from J; junction bases left unmatched: 9. Germline V gene data show CDR1 as SGDLS and CDR2 as YYNGEE. The CDR3 runs 15 residues. For the CDR3, the DNA is TGTGCCAGCAGCGGATCGACAGGGGGCGATCGGCCCCAGCATTTT. Residues: CASSGSTGGDRPQHF. Filled out from reference TRBV9 and TRBJ1-5, the complete variable domain reads DSGVTQTPKHLITATGQRVTLRCSPRSGDLSVYWYQQSLDQGLQFLIQYYNGEERAKGNILERFSAQQFPDLHSELNLSSLELGDSALYFCASSGSTGGDRPQHFGDGTRLSIL.

This clone was seen only a few times. This sequence joins TRBV27 and TRBJ2-3; TRBD2 is a possible D gene (7 bases). The CDR3 length is 15 residues. CDR1 is MNHEY, CDR2 SMNVEV, per germline (reference sequence). Trimming took 7 bases from V and 4 from J, leaving 18 bases between them. Here the CDR3 reads CASIKGGLESDTQYF. The CDR3 nucleotides are TGTGCCAGCATCAAGGGGGGGCTTGAATCAGATACGCAGTATTTT.

The V gene is TRBV6-6, the J gene TRBJ1-2; 8 bases are shared with TRBD1. CDR1 is MNHNY, CDR2 SVGAGI, per germline (reference sequence). This CDR3 is 13 amino acids long. J lost 8 bases, V lost 0 bases, and 2 bases had no gene match. This CDR3 reads CASSYSDREGYTF. In DNA form, the CDR3 reads TGTGCCAGCAGTTACTCGGACAGGGAAGGCTACACCTTC.

This clone was seen more than once but under ten times. The J gene is TRBJ1-5, the V gene TRBV6-5; D is undetermined. Germline-derived CDR1 and CDR2 are MNHEY and SVGAGI. V lost 3 bases and J lost 5, with 8 bases in between. This CDR3 is 13 amino acids long. The CDR3 DNA sequence: TGTGCCAGCAGTTATTACGGTGATCAGCCCCAGCATTTT. This gives the protein CASSYYGDQPQHF.